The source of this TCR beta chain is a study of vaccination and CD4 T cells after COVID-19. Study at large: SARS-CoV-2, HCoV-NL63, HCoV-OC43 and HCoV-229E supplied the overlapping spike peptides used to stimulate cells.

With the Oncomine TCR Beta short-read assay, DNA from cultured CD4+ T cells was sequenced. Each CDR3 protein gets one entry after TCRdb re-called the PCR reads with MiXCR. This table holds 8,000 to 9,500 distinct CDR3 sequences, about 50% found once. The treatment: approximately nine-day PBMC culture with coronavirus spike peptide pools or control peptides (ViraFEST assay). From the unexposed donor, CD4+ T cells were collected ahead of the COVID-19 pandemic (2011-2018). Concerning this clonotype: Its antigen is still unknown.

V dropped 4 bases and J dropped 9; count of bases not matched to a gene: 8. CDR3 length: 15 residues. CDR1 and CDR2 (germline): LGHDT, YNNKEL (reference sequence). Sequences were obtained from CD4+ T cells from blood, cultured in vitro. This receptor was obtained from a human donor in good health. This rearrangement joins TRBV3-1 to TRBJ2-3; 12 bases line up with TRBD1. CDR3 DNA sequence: TGTGCCAGCAGCCCGCCGGGACAGGGGGCGAGGACGCAGTATTTT. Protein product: CASSPPGQGARTQYF.